The present T cell receptor beta chain was sequenced within a study of regulatory T cells in long-lasting Graves disease. Germline CDR1 is MDHEN and CDR2 is SYDVKM. CDR3 length: 11 residues. Study results and limitations: Peripheral blood was the sole material, not thyroid tissue.

As to time point: newly diagnosed GD, antithyroid drugs for less than 3 months. RNA from PBMCs was the source of the TCR library. Building the TCR beta libraries relied on iRepertoire HTBI primers, and CDR3 regions underwent Arm-PCR. TCRdb ran MiXCR on the multiplex PCR reads and lists one entry per CDR3 protein. This sample has approximately 440,000 distinct CDR3 sequences, with roughly 17% found just once. This clonotype turned up a few times. The antigen remains unidentified. Another study also made use of these data, one on T cells in Graves' hyperthyroidism and ophthalmopathy. That work contributes: Those with hyperthyroidism were 18 to 65 years old, newly diagnosed, and ill for under 2 months. Together with thyroid ultrasound, orbital computed tomography, serum thyroxine and TRAb, clinical symptoms were used for diagnoses. In the first-round RT-PCR of the TCR CDR3, the HTBI primer set was used.

The V and J genes are TRBV28 and TRBJ2-7, with D possibly being TRBD2 (7 bases). The receptor comes from a man aged 35 to 55 with Graves disease. This specimen was peripheral blood mononuclear cells (PBMCs), taken at new diagnosis, from a patient treated with antithyroid drugs. In DNA, the CDR3 is TGTGGGATCGGGGGGCACTACGAGCAGTACTTC. The encoded protein is CGIGGHYEQYF.